A single sample is the source of the 23 T cell receptor beta chains below, sequenced in a study of T cell repertoires in cytomegalovirus infection. TCRdb independently ran MiXCR on the reads; one entry per CDR3 protein. The sample gives 60,000 to 85,000 distinct CDR3 sequences, about 22% of which show up once; roughly three quarters is in the top ten. These receptors' antigens are unknown. Sample: PBMCs, sequenced either directly or after in vitro stimulation (not recorded which). These receptors all come from a human donor in good health (CMV status not recorded). Some clones in this sample may be carry-over from other donors' samples.

This clonotype was seen a few times. The chain carries TRBV6-2 or TRBV6-3 and TRBJ1-1; D unclear. Germline V gene lookup returns CDR1 MNHEY and CDR2 SVGEGT. The CDR3 has 15 amino acids. V lost 2 bases, J lost 0 bases, and 10 bases lay in between. The CDR3 is CASSYRAGVNTEAFF. The CDR3 DNA reads TGTGCCAGCAGTTACCGAGCAGGCGTGAACACTGAAGCTTTCTTT.

The table lists this clonotype with a few counts. The gene calls are TRBV27 and TRBJ1-6, with 7 bases aligning to TRBD1. V shed 0 bases, J shed 7 bases, and the junction held 3 bases outside the gene matches. The CDR3 has 15 amino acids. Per the germline V gene, CDR1 is MNHEY and CDR2 is SMNVEV (reference sequence). The CDR3 is CASSLSGTENSPLHF. The DNA for the CDR3 is TGTGCCAGCAGTTTATCCGGGACAGAAAATTCACCCCTCCACTTT.

This clonotype was picked up many times. The J gene is TRBJ1-1, the V gene TRBV7-2; D possibly corresponds to TRBD1 (5 bases). V lost 5 bases and J lost 0, with 13 bases in between. The CDR3 length is 15 residues. Per the germline V gene, CDR1 is SGHTA and CDR2 is FQGNSA. CDR3: CASSTAGALNTEAFF. In DNA form, the CDR3 reads TGTGCCAGCAGCACCGCCGGGGCCCTGAACACTGAAGCTTTCTTT.

The genes are TRBV29-1 and TRBJ1-2; D is unresolved. Germline V gives CDR1 SQVTM, CDR2 ANQGSEA. With 6 bases removed from V and 2 bases from J, the gap between germline ends came to 13 bases. The CDR3 covers 13 residues. This CDR3 reads CSVAGTVNYGYTF. The CDR3 coding sequence is TGCAGCGTCGCCGGAACAGTGAACTATGGCTACACCTTC.

The V gene is TRBV19, the J gene TRBJ2-2; D is ambiguous. V gave up 5 bases and J gave up 7 bases, with 14 bases separating them. This CDR3 spans 14 amino acids. Per germline, CDR1 LNHDA and CDR2 SQIVND (reference sequence). The CDR3 loop reads CASSDPAGVGELFF. DNA of the CDR3: TGTGCCAGTAGTGACCCCGCTGGGGTCGGGGAGCTGTTTTTT.

This clonotype was seen many times. The V call is TRBV7-2, the J call TRBJ2-3; D gene unclear. Looked up from germline, CDR1 is SGHTA and CDR2 is FQGNSA. Trimming removed 5 bases from V and 5 bases from J, with 11 bases in between. This CDR3 region has 13 residues. The CDR3 DNA sequence: TGTGCCAGCAGCGTAAACTGGGGAGATACGCAGTATTTT. Encoded protein: CASSVNWGDTQYF. Supplemented by reference TRBV7-2 and TRBJ2-3, the full variable domain reads GAGVSQSPSNKVTEKGKDVELRCDPISGHTALYWYRQSLGQGLEFLIYFQGNSAPDKSGLPSDRFSAERTGGSVSTLTIQRTQQEDSAVYLCASSVNWGDTQYFGPGTRLTVL.

This sequence joins TRBV7-9 and TRBJ1-1; D gene ambiguous. Germline assignment: CDR1 SEHNR and CDR2 FQNEAQ (reference sequence). Trimming cost V 5 bases and J 4 bases, with 14 bases left between them. This CDR3 is built from 14 residues. CDR3 nucleotides: TGTGCCAGCAGCCGAACCCTCGCTGGCACTGAAGCTTTCTTT. It specifies CASSRTLAGTEAFF. Full variable domain (missing parts from reference TRBV7-9 and TRBJ1-1): DTGVSQNPRHKITKRGQNVTFRCDPISEHNRLYWYRQTLGQGPEFLTYFQNEAQLEKSRLLSDRFSAERPKGSFSTLEIQRTEQGDSAMYLCASSRTLAGTEAFFGQGTRLTVV.

This clonotype was counted ten times or more. The chain uses TRBV7-2 and TRBJ1-2; 7 bases fit TRBD1. Trimming at V came to 5 bases and at J to 0 bases, leaving 12 bases not matched to a gene. Germline values: CDR1 SGHTA, CDR2 FQGNSA. The CDR3 has 17 amino acids. CDR3 sequence (DNA): TGTGCCAGCAGCCCCGGGGGAAACAGGGGCGCTAACTATGGCTACACCTTC. Protein sequence: CASSPGGNRGANYGYTF.

This clonotype has more than one count but fewer than ten. This chain joins TRBV7-9 and TRBJ1-4; weak D call: TRBD1 (5 bases). The CDR3 totals 14 residues. Looked up from germline, CDR1 is SEHNR and CDR2 is FQNEAQ (reference sequence). V was shortened by 5 bases and J by 0 bases, with 7 bases between the two germline ends. CDR3 loop: CASSRTSTNEKLFF. In DNA, the CDR3 is TGTGCCAGCAGCAGGACATCAACTAATGAAAAACTGTTTTTT. Drawing the rest from reference TRBV7-9 and TRBJ1-4, the complete variable domain is DTGVSQNPRHKITKRGQNVTFRCDPISEHNRLYWYRQTLGQGPEFLTYFQNEAQLEKSRLLSDRFSAERPKGSFSTLEIQRTEQGDSAMYLCASSRTSTNEKLFFGSGTQLSVL.

The chain couples TRBV6-5 to TRBJ2-4; D call uncertain. The V and J ends lost 7 bases and 6 bases respectively, with 10 bases between them. Germline V gives CDR1 MNHEY, CDR2 SVGAGI. The CDR3 has 12 residues. The CDR3 DNA is TGTGCCAGCACCCCGGACGGAAACATTCAGTACTTC. It encodes CASTPDGNIQYF.

This clonotype appeared many times. The genes are TRBV7-2 and TRBJ2-3; 12 bases are shared with TRBD2. This CDR3 comprises 17 residues. CDR1 and CDR2 from the germline V gene are SGHTA and FQGNSA. V was pared by 5 bases and J by 5 bases, with 11 bases of the junction left unmatched. CDR3 DNA: TGTGCCAGCAGCCGAGGACTAGCGGGAATGAGCGGAGATACGCAGTATTTT. This codes for CASSRGLAGMSGDTQYF.

This clonotype has at least ten counts. The rearrangement uses TRBV14 and TRBJ2-1; TRBD2 matches at 11 bases. CDR3 length equals 16 residues. The germline gives CDR1 SGHDN, CDR2 FVKESK. After removal of 4 bases from V and 6 bases from J, the junction contained 8 bases not matched to a gene. The CDR3 is CASSLRLAGPPNEQFF. The DNA of the CDR3 is TGTGCCAGCAGCCTACGACTAGCGGGGCCTCCCAATGAGCAGTTCTTC.

The rearrangement uses TRBV7-9 and TRBJ2-1, with D maybe TRBD1 (6 bases). CDR3 size: 15 residues. Germline CDR1 SEHNR, CDR2 FQNEAQ (reference sequence). V lost 3 bases and J 2 bases, leaving 11 bases between the germline ends. CDR3 nucleotides: TGTGCCAGCAGCTTGAGGACAGAGGCCTACAATGAGCAGTTCTTC. This gives the protein CASSLRTEAYNEQFF.

This clonotype was seen only a few times. This rearrangement joins TRBV6-5 to TRBJ2-1; the D gene is possibly TRBD2 (5 bases). Germline V gene lookup returns CDR1 MNHEY and CDR2 SVGAGI. CDR3 size: 16 residues. V dropped 0 bases and J dropped 3 bases, with 12 bases sitting between them. The CDR3 sequence: CASSYSRRDFYNEQFF. The CDR3 DNA follows: TGTGCCAGCAGTTACTCGCGACGGGATTTCTACAATGAGCAGTTCTTC.

This clonotype appeared a few times. This chain uses TRBV29-1 with TRBJ2-5, with D uncertain. This CDR3 has 12 residues. V was cut by 2 bases and J by 4 bases, with 8 bases left in between. The V gene's germline CDR1 is SQVTM and CDR2 ANQGSEA. The CDR3 loop reads CSVEWLPETQYF. In DNA, the CDR3 is TGCAGCGTTGAATGGCTTCCAGAGACCCAGTACTTC.

This clonotype has a single count. The chain recombines TRBV6-2 or TRBV6-3 with TRBJ2-3, with 8 nucleotides matching TRBD1. The CDR3 runs to 16 residues. V lost 6 bases and J lost 2; bases outside the gene matches: 10. Germline V CDR1 and CDR2: MNHEY, SVGEGT. The chain's CDR3 is CASSSDRGSFTDTQYF. CDR3 sequence (DNA): TGTGCCAGCAGCAGTGACAGGGGATCCTTCACAGATACGCAGTATTTT.

The table lists this clonotype with a few counts. V and J are TRBV7-9 and TRBJ2-3; D is ambiguous. Trimming shortened V by 6 bases and J by 3 bases, and 19 bases separated the two germline ends. There are 16 residues in the CDR3. Germline assignment: CDR1 SEHNR and CDR2 FQNEAQ (reference sequence). CDR3 amino acids: CASSPTKGSGTDTQYF. DNA of the CDR3: TGTGCCAGCAGTCCGACAAAGGGAAGTGGGACAGATACGCAGTATTTT.

This clonotype was observed a handful of times. The CDR3 protein is CASSFLMRDTQYF. The CDR3, as DNA: TGTGCCAGCAGCTTCCTTATGCGCGATACGCAGTATTTT. V usage is TRBV5-5 and J usage is TRBJ2-3; D gene ambiguous. Per the germline V gene, CDR1 is SGHKS and CDR2 is YYEKEE (reference sequence). The CDR3 covers 13 residues. V was clipped by 2 bases and J by 6 bases, with 10 bases between them.

V gene TRBV20-1 combines with J gene TRBJ2-1; 9 bases align to TRBD2. The CDR3 extends over 15 amino acids. In germline, CDR1 is DFQATT, CDR2 SNEGSKA (reference sequence). The ends lost 5 bases at V and 2 bases at J; junction bases unmatched: 7. CDR3 amino acids: CSADSGSSPYNEQFF. The CDR3 DNA sequence: TGCAGTGCTGATAGCGGGAGTAGCCCCTACAATGAGCAGTTCTTC.

V gene TRBV12-3 or TRBV12-4 combines with J gene TRBJ2-7, with 12 bases that match TRBD2. CDR3 length equals 15 residues. Trimming removed 6 bases from V and 3 bases from J; junction bases left unmatched: 6. The CDR3 DNA is TGTGCCAGCAGACGGGCTAGCGGGGGGGACTACGAGCAGTACTTC. As protein: CASRRASGGDYEQYF.

V gene TRBV7-2 combines with J gene TRBJ2-5; D is uncertain. The CDR3 has 13 residues. The V end was cut by 4 bases, the J end by 5 bases, with 11 bases between. Germline V CDR1 and CDR2: SGHTA, FQGNSA. The CDR3 region has the DNA TGTGCCAGCAGCTCCCGAGTTGTGGAGACCCAGTACTTC. Its translation: CASSSRVVETQYF.

This clonotype has just a few counts. The rearrangement joins TRBV6-2 or TRBV6-3 to TRBJ2-1; 7 nucleotides match TRBD2. CDR1 and CDR2 from the germline V gene are MNHEY and SVGEGT. The CDR3 is made up of 14 amino acids. V was pared by 8 bases and J by 0 bases, with 4 bases of the junction left unmatched. CDR3 region: CASAGTISYNEQFF. The CDR3 DNA is TGTGCCAGCGCCGGGACTATCTCCTACAATGAGCAGTTCTTC.

The V gene is TRBV15, the J gene TRBJ2-1; 8 bases are shared with TRBD1. Trimming at V came to 5 bases and at J to 0 bases, leaving 3 bases not matched to a gene. This CDR3 contains 15 residues. Germline lookup yields CDR1 LNHNV and CDR2 YYDKDF (reference sequence). The CDR3 spells CATSRTGSSYNEQFF. As DNA, the CDR3 is TGTGCCACCAGCCGGACAGGGAGCTCCTACAATGAGCAGTTCTTC.